This TCR beta chain appears in the sequencing data of a study of blood T cells in healthy people across ages. Primers used in a second PCR of about 7 to 11 cycles were a sample-barcoded 5' primer and a J-beta primer mix. TCRdb fed the 5' RACE reads into MiXCR, producing one record per CDR3 protein. This table holds 1,800,000 or so distinct CDR3 sequences, about 39% found once. This clonotype has just a few counts. CDR1 is MNHEY, CDR2 SMNVEV, per germline (reference sequence). The junction had 10 bases not matched to a gene; V was cut back by 6 bases and J by 9 bases. CDR3 length equals 14 residues. The sequence came from a human donor in good health. The chain carries TRBV27 and TRBJ1-5, with 8 bases matching TRBD1. Specimen: blood. Here the CDR3 DNA reads TGTGCCAGCAGCCTAAGGACAGGGCGTTCGCCCCAGCATTTT. Encoded protein: CASSLRTGRSPQHF.